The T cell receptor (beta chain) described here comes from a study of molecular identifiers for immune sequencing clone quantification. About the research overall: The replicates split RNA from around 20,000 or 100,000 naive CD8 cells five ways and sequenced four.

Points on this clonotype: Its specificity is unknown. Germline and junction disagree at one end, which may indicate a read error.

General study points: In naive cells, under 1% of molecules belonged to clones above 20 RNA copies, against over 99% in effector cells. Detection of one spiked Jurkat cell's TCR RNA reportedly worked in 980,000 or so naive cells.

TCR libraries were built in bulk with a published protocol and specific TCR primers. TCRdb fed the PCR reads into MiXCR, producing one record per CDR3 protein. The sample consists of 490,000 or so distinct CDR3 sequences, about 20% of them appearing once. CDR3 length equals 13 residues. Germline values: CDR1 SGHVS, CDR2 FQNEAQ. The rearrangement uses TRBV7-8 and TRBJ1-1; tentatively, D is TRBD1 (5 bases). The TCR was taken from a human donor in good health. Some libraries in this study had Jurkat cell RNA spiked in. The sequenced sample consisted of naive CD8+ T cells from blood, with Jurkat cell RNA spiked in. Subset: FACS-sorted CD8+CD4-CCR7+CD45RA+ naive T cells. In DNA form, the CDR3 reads TGTGCCAGCAGCTTAGAGGGGTCCACTGAAGCTCTCTTT. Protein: CASSLEGSTEALF.